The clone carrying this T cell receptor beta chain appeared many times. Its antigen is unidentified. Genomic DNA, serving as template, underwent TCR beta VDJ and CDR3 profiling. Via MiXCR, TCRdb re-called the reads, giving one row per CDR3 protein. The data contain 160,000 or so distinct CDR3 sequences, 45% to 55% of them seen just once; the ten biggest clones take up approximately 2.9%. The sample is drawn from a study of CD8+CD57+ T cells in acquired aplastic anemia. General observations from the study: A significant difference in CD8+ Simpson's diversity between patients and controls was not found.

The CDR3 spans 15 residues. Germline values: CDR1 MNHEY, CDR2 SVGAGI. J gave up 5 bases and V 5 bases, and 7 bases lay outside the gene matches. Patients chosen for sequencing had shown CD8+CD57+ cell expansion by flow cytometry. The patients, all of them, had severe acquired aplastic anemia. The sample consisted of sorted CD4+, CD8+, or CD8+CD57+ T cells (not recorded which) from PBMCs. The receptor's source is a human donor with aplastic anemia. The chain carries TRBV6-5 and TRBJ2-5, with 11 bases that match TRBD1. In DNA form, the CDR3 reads TGTGCCAGCAGTCGGGACAGGGGGTTTGGGGAGACCCAGTACTTC. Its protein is CASSRDRGFGETQYF.